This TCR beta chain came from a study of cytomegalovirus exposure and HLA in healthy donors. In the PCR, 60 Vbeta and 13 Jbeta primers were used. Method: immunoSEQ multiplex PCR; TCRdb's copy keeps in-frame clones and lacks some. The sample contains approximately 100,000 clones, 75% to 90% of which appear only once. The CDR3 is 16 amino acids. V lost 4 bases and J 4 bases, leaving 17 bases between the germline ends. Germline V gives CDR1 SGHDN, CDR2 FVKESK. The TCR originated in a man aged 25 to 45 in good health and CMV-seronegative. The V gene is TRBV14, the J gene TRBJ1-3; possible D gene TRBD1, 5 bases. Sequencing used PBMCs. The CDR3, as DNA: TGTGCCAGCAGCCCCCCCGACAGTCGAGGCGGAAACACCATATATTTT. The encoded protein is CASSPPDSRGGNTIYF. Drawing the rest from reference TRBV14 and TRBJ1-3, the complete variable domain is EAGVTQFPSHSVIEKGQTVTLRCDPISGHDNLYWYRRVMGKEIKFLLHFVKESKQDESGMPNNRFLAERTGGTYSTLKVQPAELEDSGVYFCASSPPDSRGGNTIYFGEGSWLTVV.